Listed below are T cell receptor beta chains from one sample, sequenced in a study of long-term antiretroviral therapy in people with HIV. Clones were sequenced by immunoSEQ multiplex PCR, and TCRdb holds only the in-frame ones, with some missing. This table holds more than 35,000 clones, around 94% found once. Sequenced material: unsorted PBMCs, taken 4.1 years after starting antiretroviral therapy. The receptors here all came from a woman between 50 and 59 years old with HIV. Each CDR3 is given without its conserved first and last residue. Fields, in order: V gene, J gene, clone size, CDR3 protein. Only part of the rows carry a size: once, few, many, or a class if the clone is expanded.

V: TRBV4-1
J: TRBJ1-1
size: NA
CDR3: ASSPGPLNTEAF

V: TRBV6-5
J: TRBJ1-6
size: NA
CDR3: ATKGQGVSLAPLH

V: TRBV6-6
J: TRBJ2-7
size: few
CDR3: ASSTKTYEQY

V: TRBV5-1
J: TRBJ1-4
size: NA
CDR3: ASSPGVSNEKLF

V: TRBV27
J: TRBJ2-7
size: NA
CDR3: ASSPGQGPREQY

V: TRBV5-6
J: TRBJ2-7
size: NA
CDR3: ASSLSGGASYEQY

V: TRBV5-1
J: TRBJ2-1
size: NA
CDR3: ASSARLAGGPSSYNEQF

V: TRBV19
J: TRBJ1-1
size: NA
CDR3: ASSIRTANTEAF

V: TRBV7-3
J: TRBJ2-1
size: NA
CDR3: ASSLAFGSGNEQF

V: TRBV2
J: TRBJ2-7
size: NA
CDR3: ASSDPGEQY

V: TRBV7-2
J: TRBJ2-5
size: NA
CDR3: ASSQTGPWETQY

V: TRBV6-1
J: TRBJ2-7
size: NA
CDR3: ASSDIDRLRYEQY

V: TRBV11-3
J: TRBJ2-5
size: NA
CDR3: ASSLGSGEQETQY

V: TRBV6-5
J: TRBJ1-2
size: NA
CDR3: ASSYRGQGNGYT

V: TRBV30
J: TRBJ1-1
size: NA
CDR3: AWSALDREGAWAF

V: TRBV25-1
J: TRBJ1-5
size: NA
CDR3: ATLGDLNQPQH

V: TRBV30
J: TRBJ1-2
size: NA
CDR3: AWSTGDYGYT

V: TRBV4-1
J: TRBJ2-3
size: NA
CDR3: ASSPTSGGAFSDTQY

V: TRBV2
J: TRBJ1-1
size: NA
CDR3: ASSEAEADTEAF

V: TRBV11-3
J: TRBJ1-1
size: NA
CDR3: ASSPRQGKNTEAF